These T cell receptor beta chains were read from a single sample in a study of T cells in Graves' hyperthyroidism and ophthalmopathy. TCRdb re-called the multiplex PCR reads with MiXCR, one entry per CDR3 protein. The data show approximately 600,000 distinct CDR3 sequences, 16% seen once. Material for sequencing was blood. Receptors were obtained from a woman younger than 45 with Graves' hyperthyroidism. Each CDR3 is given with its conserved first and last residue. Each record gives: D gene, V gene, J gene, clone size, CDR3 DNA, CDR3 protein. The D gene is left open where the match is weak. A row's size may be missing; if present it is once, few, many or a size class.

d_call: -
v_call: TRBV7-9
j_call: TRBJ2-7
clone_size: -
cdr3_nt: TGTGCCAGCAGCTCCTCCGTCGACGAGCAGTACTTC
cdr3_aa: CASSSSVDEQYF

d_call: -
v_call: TRBV29-1
j_call: TRBJ1-1
clone_size: -
cdr3_nt: TGCAGCGCTATGACAGGGAACACTGAAGCTTTCTTT
cdr3_aa: CSAMTGNTEAFF

d_call: -
v_call: TRBV7-2
j_call: TRBJ2-7
clone_size: -
cdr3_nt: TGTGCCAGCAGCTTATTACTTCTTACCGGGAGAGTGAACGAGCAGTACTTC
cdr3_aa: CASSLLLLTGRVNEQYF

d_call: -
v_call: TRBV7-9
j_call: TRBJ2-5
clone_size: many
cdr3_nt: TGTGCCAGCAGCTTAGCGCAAGGCAGGGGTTCGGAGACCCAGTACTTC
cdr3_aa: CASSLAQGRGSETQYF

d_call: TRBD2
v_call: TRBV4-3
j_call: TRBJ2-1
clone_size: -
cdr3_nt: TGCGCCAGCAGCCAGGAAGCGGGAGGGCCAGGAGAGCAGTTCTTC
cdr3_aa: CASSQEAGGPGEQFF

d_call: -
v_call: TRBV13
j_call: TRBJ1-5
clone_size: few
cdr3_nt: TGTGCCAGCAGCTTATTTGGCGGGAGAGGTCAGCCCCAGCATTTT
cdr3_aa: CASSLFGGRGQPQHF

d_call: -
v_call: TRBV9
j_call: TRBJ1-5
clone_size: few
cdr3_nt: TGTGCCAGCAGCGTAGCGGGAACAGTTGATCAGCCCCAGCATTTT
cdr3_aa: CASSVAGTVDQPQHF

d_call: TRBD2
v_call: TRBV12-3/TRBV12-4
j_call: TRBJ2-7
clone_size: -
cdr3_nt: TGTGCCAGCAGTTTAGATTTTTCCTGGCTAGCGGGAGTTTTGAGCTCCTACAATGAGCAGTACTTC
cdr3_aa: CASSLDFSWLAGVLSSYNEQYF

d_call: -
v_call: TRBV7-9
j_call: TRBJ2-1
clone_size: many
cdr3_nt: TGTGCCAGCAGCTTAGCGTGGCAGGCAAGCTCCTACAATGAGCAGTTCTTC
cdr3_aa: CASSLAWQASSYNEQFF

d_call: TRBD2
v_call: TRBV13
j_call: TRBJ2-5
clone_size: few
cdr3_nt: TGTGCCAGCAGCTTTGGACTAGATAAAGAGACCCAGTACTTC
cdr3_aa: CASSFGLDKETQYF

d_call: -
v_call: TRBV27
j_call: TRBJ2-7
clone_size: many
cdr3_nt: TGTGCCAGCAGTTTATCGGCAGGGGAGCCTCTCGAGCAGTACTTC
cdr3_aa: CASSLSAGEPLEQYF

d_call: TRBD2
v_call: TRBV19
j_call: TRBJ2-3
clone_size: -
cdr3_nt: TGTGCCAGTACCTCAAAGACTAGCGGGAGAGGAGATACGCAGTATTTT
cdr3_aa: CASTSKTSGRGDTQYF

d_call: TRBD2
v_call: TRBV9
j_call: TRBJ2-7
clone_size: -
cdr3_nt: TGTGCCAGCAGCGAACTAGCGGAGAGCTACGAGCAGTACTTC
cdr3_aa: CASSELAESYEQYF

d_call: -
v_call: TRBV9
j_call: TRBJ2-7
clone_size: few
cdr3_nt: TGTGCCAGCAGCGTCACCGACAGGCCCTCCTACGAGCAGTACTTC
cdr3_aa: CASSVTDRPSYEQYF

d_call: -
v_call: TRBV7-9
j_call: TRBJ2-5
clone_size: many
cdr3_nt: TGTGCCAGCAGCTCCCAGAGCAACCAAGAGACCCAGTACTTC
cdr3_aa: CASSSQSNQETQYF

d_call: -
v_call: TRBV28
j_call: TRBJ1-1
clone_size: many
cdr3_nt: TGTGCCAGCAGTTCGCCCAAGGGGGTAAACACTGAAGCTTTCTTT
cdr3_aa: CASSSPKGVNTEAFF

d_call: TRBD1
v_call: TRBV6-1
j_call: TRBJ2-1
clone_size: few
cdr3_nt: TGTGCCAGCAGCCGGACAGGGTTTTACAATGAGCAGTTCTTC
cdr3_aa: CASSRTGFYNEQFF

d_call: -
v_call: TRBV3-1
j_call: TRBJ2-3
clone_size: -
cdr3_nt: TGTGCCAGCAGCCAAATACAATCCACAGATACGCAGTATTTT
cdr3_aa: CASSQIQSTDTQYF

d_call: -
v_call: TRBV29-1
j_call: TRBJ2-6
clone_size: -
cdr3_nt: TGCAGCGTTGGCCGGGCTGGGGCCAACGTCCTGACTTTC
cdr3_aa: CSVGRAGANVLTF

d_call: TRBD1
v_call: TRBV5-1
j_call: TRBJ1-4
clone_size: -
cdr3_nt: TGCGCCAGCAGCGGATCCGGGACAGGGGACGAAGAACTGTTTTTT
cdr3_aa: CASSGSGTGDEELFF

d_call: TRBD1
v_call: TRBV19
j_call: TRBJ2-1
clone_size: few
cdr3_nt: TGTGCCAGTACCCCGGGACAGCCCACCTACAATGAGCAGTTCTTC
cdr3_aa: CASTPGQPTYNEQFF

d_call: -
v_call: TRBV12-3/TRBV12-4
j_call: TRBJ1-6
clone_size: -
cdr3_nt: TGTGCCAGCACCCTGATTGGCCTCCACTTT
cdr3_aa: CASTLIGLHF

d_call: TRBD1
v_call: TRBV18
j_call: TRBJ2-1
clone_size: many
cdr3_nt: TGTGCCAGCTCACTTGGACAGGGCAACAACAATGAGCAGTTCTTC
cdr3_aa: CASSLGQGNNNEQFF

d_call: TRBD2
v_call: TRBV30
j_call: TRBJ2-1
clone_size: many
cdr3_nt: TGTGCCTGGACATGGCGGGGGGCCTACTACAATGAGCAGTTCTTC
cdr3_aa: CAWTWRGAYYNEQFF

d_call: -
v_call: TRBV7-8
j_call: TRBJ2-1
clone_size: many
cdr3_nt: TGTGCCAGCAGCTTATTCAATGCCTATGAGCAGTTCTTC
cdr3_aa: CASSLFNAYEQFF

d_call: TRBD2
v_call: TRBV20-1
j_call: TRBJ2-7
clone_size: -
cdr3_nt: TGCAGTGCTACCAGCGGGGGCTCCTACGAGCAGTACTTC
cdr3_aa: CSATSGGSYEQYF

d_call: TRBD1
v_call: TRBV4-2
j_call: TRBJ1-4
clone_size: few
cdr3_nt: TGTGCCAGCAGCGACAGGGGGCGCGATGAAAAACTGTTTTTT
cdr3_aa: CASSDRGRDEKLFF

d_call: -
v_call: TRBV3-1
j_call: TRBJ1-1
clone_size: many
cdr3_nt: TGTGCCAGCAGCCAGGGCTCGAGCACTGAAGCTTTCTTT
cdr3_aa: CASSQGSSTEAFF

d_call: -
v_call: TRBV12-3/TRBV12-4
j_call: TRBJ2-7
clone_size: many
cdr3_nt: TGTGCCAGCAGCCCGGGAGCACACTACGAGCAGTACTTC
cdr3_aa: CASSPGAHYEQYF

d_call: -
v_call: TRBV2
j_call: TRBJ2-7
clone_size: many
cdr3_nt: TGTGCCAGCCTCCGAGCGGACGACTACGAGCAGTACTTC
cdr3_aa: CASLRADDYEQYF

d_call: -
v_call: TRBV28
j_call: TRBJ2-2
clone_size: many
cdr3_nt: TGTGCCAGCAACCGGCTCGGGGAGCTGTTTTTT
cdr3_aa: CASNRLGELFF

d_call: TRBD2
v_call: TRBV9
j_call: TRBJ2-1
clone_size: many
cdr3_nt: TGTGCCAGCAGCGTAGGAGCGGGAGGATACAATGAGCAGTTCTTC
cdr3_aa: CASSVGAGGYNEQFF

d_call: -
v_call: TRBV5-1
j_call: TRBJ2-2
clone_size: -
cdr3_nt: TGCGCCAGCAGCTTGTATTCTCCCGGGGAGCTGTTTTTT
cdr3_aa: CASSLYSPGELFF

d_call: TRBD2
v_call: TRBV28
j_call: TRBJ2-5
clone_size: many
cdr3_nt: TGTGCCAGCAGTCGGGGACTAGCGGGACCGAGAGAGACCCAGTACTTC
cdr3_aa: CASSRGLAGPRETQYF

d_call: TRBD1
v_call: TRBV6-1
j_call: TRBJ2-3
clone_size: few
cdr3_nt: TGTGCCAGCAGCGAGGGACAGGCTCGGACAGATACGCAGTATTTT
cdr3_aa: CASSEGQARTDTQYF

d_call: -
v_call: TRBV19
j_call: TRBJ1-1
clone_size: -
cdr3_nt: TGTGCCAGTAGTACAACAGCGAACACTGAAGCTTTCTTT
cdr3_aa: CASSTTANTEAFF

d_call: -
v_call: TRBV5-1
j_call: TRBJ2-6
clone_size: once
cdr3_nt: TGCGCCAGCAGCATTGACAGGACGATCCTTCTTACTGGGGCCAACGTCCTGACTTTC
cdr3_aa: CASSIDRTILLTGANVLTF

d_call: -
v_call: TRBV30
j_call: TRBJ1-1
clone_size: -
cdr3_nt: TGTGCCTGGAGTGTGGACGCAGAAGCTTTCTTT
cdr3_aa: CAWSVDAEAFF

d_call: -
v_call: TRBV6-1
j_call: TRBJ2-5
clone_size: -
cdr3_nt: TGTGCCAGCAGCCCCATAGGCAGGGGTGAGACCCAGTACTTC
cdr3_aa: CASSPIGRGETQYF

d_call: TRBD1
v_call: TRBV5-1
j_call: TRBJ1-1
clone_size: -
cdr3_nt: TGCGCCAGCAGCTGGACCCCGGAGGGGGCCAGCACTGAAGCTTTCTTT
cdr3_aa: CASSWTPEGASTEAFF

d_call: TRBD1
v_call: TRBV29-1
j_call: TRBJ2-2
clone_size: -
cdr3_nt: TGCAGCGTTTCTACTGGGACAGGGGCCTTGTCCGCCGGGGAGCCGTTTTTT
cdr3_aa: CSVSTGTGALSAGEPFF

d_call: -
v_call: TRBV24-1
j_call: TRBJ1-3
clone_size: -
cdr3_nt: TGTGCCACCAGTTCCCCAGAACCTGCCATATATTTT
cdr3_aa: CATSSPEPAIYF

d_call: -
v_call: TRBV11-2
j_call: TRBJ2-1
clone_size: -
cdr3_nt: TGTGCCAGCAGCTTAGATCCGGGACCCCTGTTCTTC
cdr3_aa: CASSLDPGPLFF

d_call: TRBD1
v_call: TRBV19
j_call: TRBJ1-1
clone_size: -
cdr3_nt: TGTGCCAGTAGGTACAGGGGGCAGGAGATTGGCACTGAAGCTTTCTTT
cdr3_aa: CASRYRGQEIGTEAFF

d_call: -
v_call: TRBV6-1
j_call: TRBJ1-2
clone_size: few
cdr3_nt: TGTGCCAGCAGCCGCGGGGATGGCTATGGCTACACCTTC
cdr3_aa: CASSRGDGYGYTF

d_call: TRBD2
v_call: TRBV7-2
j_call: TRBJ2-1
clone_size: many
cdr3_nt: TGTGCCAGCAGCTTAGGCTTAGCGGGGGCGGGGGGGAATGAGCAGTTCTTC
cdr3_aa: CASSLGLAGAGGNEQFF

d_call: TRBD2
v_call: TRBV2
j_call: TRBJ2-2
clone_size: many
cdr3_nt: TGTGCCAGCAGTTTATCCTCGGGACTAGGATTCCCCGGGGAGCTGTTTTTT
cdr3_aa: CASSLSSGLGFPGELFF

d_call: TRBD1
v_call: TRBV11-2
j_call: TRBJ2-5
clone_size: many
cdr3_nt: TGTGCCAGCAGCTGGACGGGGACAGGGGGTGTGGAGACCCAGTACTTC
cdr3_aa: CASSWTGTGGVETQYF